This TCR beta chain comes out of a study of blood T cell repertoires in COVID-19. Participants were aged about 18 to 90 years, lived in roughly 25 US areas, and enrolled virtually. Cohort 3 donors were reported recovered after two negative PCRs, clearance, or symptom resolution. The table lists this clone with a count of one. Data came from immunoSEQ multiplex PCR; TCRdb stores just in-frame clones and leaves some out. The table lists under 300,000 clones, about 89% of them singletons, with under 2.5% in the top ten. CDR1 and CDR2 from the germline V gene are DFQATT and SNEGSKA (reference sequence). This CDR3 has 11 residues. Trimming left V 5 bases short and J 8 bases short, with 12 bases between.

The V gene is TRBV20-1, the J gene TRBJ1-2; maybe TRBD1 (6 bases). Sequenced: PBMCs or T cells enriched from blood (not recorded which). This TCR derives from a young woman who had recovered from COVID-19. The CDR3 loop reads CSASGVKGYTF. The CDR3 nucleotides read TGCAGTGCTTCAGGGGTGAAGGGCTACACCTTC.